The T cell receptor (beta chain) described here comes from a study of technical replicates of blood from four donors. Germline values: CDR1 SEHNR, CDR2 FQNEAQ (reference sequence). CDR3 size: 14 residues. V was cut by 5 bases and J by 1 base, with 11 bases left in between. Sequenced by immunoSEQ multiplex PCR; TCRdb stores in-frame clones only, minus some. In the table there are 55,000 to 75,000 clones, around 85% of which are singletons. This chain connects TRBV7-9 to TRBJ1-2, with unresolved D. The sequenced sample consisted of PBMCs. The receptor was derived from a human donor in good health. Some clones in this sample may be carry-over from other donors' samples. CDR3 residues: CASSPRDFNYGYTF. The CDR3 region has the DNA TGTGCCAGCAGCCCCCGGGATTTTAACTATGGCTACACCTTC.